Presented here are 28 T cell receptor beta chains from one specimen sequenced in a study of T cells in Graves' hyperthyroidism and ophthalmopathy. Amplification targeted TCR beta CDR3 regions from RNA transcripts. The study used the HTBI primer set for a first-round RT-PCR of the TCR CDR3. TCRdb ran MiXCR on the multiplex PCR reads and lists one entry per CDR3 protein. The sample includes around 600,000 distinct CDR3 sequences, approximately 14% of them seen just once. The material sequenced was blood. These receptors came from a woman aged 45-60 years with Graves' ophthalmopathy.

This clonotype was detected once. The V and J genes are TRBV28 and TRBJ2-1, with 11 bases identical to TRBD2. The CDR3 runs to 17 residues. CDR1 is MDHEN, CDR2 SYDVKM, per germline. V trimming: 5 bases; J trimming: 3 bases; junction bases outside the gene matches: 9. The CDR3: CASSRPGLAENYNEQFF. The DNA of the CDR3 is TGTGCCAGCAGTCGACCGGGACTAGCGGAGAACTACAATGAGCAGTTCTTC.

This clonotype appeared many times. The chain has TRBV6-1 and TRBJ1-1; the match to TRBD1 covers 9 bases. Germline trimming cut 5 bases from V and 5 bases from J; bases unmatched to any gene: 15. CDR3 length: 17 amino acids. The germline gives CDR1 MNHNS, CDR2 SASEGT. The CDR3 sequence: CASSYLLWTGERTEAFF. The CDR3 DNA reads TGTGCCAGCAGTTATTTGCTCTGGACAGGGGAGAGGACTGAAGCTTTCTTT.

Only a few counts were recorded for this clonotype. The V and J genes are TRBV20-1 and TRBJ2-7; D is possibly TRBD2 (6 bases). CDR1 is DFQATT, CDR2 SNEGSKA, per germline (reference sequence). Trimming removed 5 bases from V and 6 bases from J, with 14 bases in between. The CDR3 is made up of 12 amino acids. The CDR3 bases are TGCAGTGCTTTAGCGGTCTCCCGCGAGCAGTACTTC. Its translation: CSALAVSREQYF.

The CDR3: CASSSGQVQEKLFF. CDR3 nucleotide sequence: TGCGCCAGCAGCTCGGGACAGGTTCAAGAAAAACTGTTTTTT. The chain links TRBV5-1 to TRBJ1-4; 8 positions agree with TRBD1. The CDR3 is made up of 14 amino acids. With V trimmed by 3 bases and J by 8 bases, 6 bases remained unmatched. Germline CDR1 SGHRS, CDR2 YFSETQ.

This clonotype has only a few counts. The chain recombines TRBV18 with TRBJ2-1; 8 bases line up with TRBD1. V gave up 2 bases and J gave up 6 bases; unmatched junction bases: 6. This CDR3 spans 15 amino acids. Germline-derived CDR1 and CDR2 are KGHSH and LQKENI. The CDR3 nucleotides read TGTGCCAGCTCACCAGGACAGGGAAGTCGCAATGAGCAGTTCTTC. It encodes CASSPGQGSRNEQFF.

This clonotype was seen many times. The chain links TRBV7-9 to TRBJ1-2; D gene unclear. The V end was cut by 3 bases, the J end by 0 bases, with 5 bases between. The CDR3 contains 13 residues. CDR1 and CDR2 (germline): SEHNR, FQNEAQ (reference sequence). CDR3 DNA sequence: TGTGCCAGCAGCTTGGCAGCTAACTATGGCTACACCTTC. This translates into CASSLAANYGYTF.

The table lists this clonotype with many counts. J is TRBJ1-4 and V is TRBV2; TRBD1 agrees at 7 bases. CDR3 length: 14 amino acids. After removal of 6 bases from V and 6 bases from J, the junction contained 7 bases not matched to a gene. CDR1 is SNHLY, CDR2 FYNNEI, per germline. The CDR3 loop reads CASRATGSHEKLFF. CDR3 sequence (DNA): TGTGCCAGCAGGGCGACAGGGAGTCATGAAAAACTGTTTTTT.

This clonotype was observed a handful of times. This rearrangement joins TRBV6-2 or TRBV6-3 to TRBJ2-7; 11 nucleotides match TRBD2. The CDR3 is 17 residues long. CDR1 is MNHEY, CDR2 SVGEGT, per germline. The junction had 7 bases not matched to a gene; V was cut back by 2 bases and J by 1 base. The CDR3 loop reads CASSYPIAGGPSYEQYF. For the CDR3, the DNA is TGTGCCAGCAGTTACCCAATAGCGGGAGGGCCTTCCTACGAGCAGTACTTC.

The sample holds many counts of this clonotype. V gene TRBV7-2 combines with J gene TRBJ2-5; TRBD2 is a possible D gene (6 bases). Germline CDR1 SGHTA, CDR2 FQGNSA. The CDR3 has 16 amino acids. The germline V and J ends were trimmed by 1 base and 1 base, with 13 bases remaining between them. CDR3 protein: CASSLGTSFGQETQYF. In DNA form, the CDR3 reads TGTGCCAGCAGCTTAGGAACTAGCTTTGGCCAAGAGACCCAGTACTTC. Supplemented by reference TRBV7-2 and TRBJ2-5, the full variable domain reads GAGVSQSPSNKVTEKGKDVELRCDPISGHTALYWYRQSLGQGLEFLIYFQGNSAPDKSGLPSDRFSAERTGGSVSTLTIQRTQQEDSAVYLCASSLGTSFGQETQYFGPGTRLLVL.

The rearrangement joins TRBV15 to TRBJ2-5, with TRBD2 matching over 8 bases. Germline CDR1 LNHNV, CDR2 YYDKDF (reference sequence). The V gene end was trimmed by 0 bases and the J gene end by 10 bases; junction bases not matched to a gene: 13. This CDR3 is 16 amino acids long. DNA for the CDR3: TGTGCCACCAGCAGAGAGGCAGTAGCGGGGCCCGGGGACCAGTACTTC. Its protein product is CATSREAVAGPGDQYF. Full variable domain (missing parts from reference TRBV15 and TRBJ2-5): DAMVIQNPRYQVTQFGKPVTLSCSQTLNHNVMYWYQQKSSQAPKLLFHYYDKDFNNEADTPDNFQSRRPNTSFCFLDIRSPGLGDTAMYLCATSREAVAGPGDQYFGPGTRLLVL.

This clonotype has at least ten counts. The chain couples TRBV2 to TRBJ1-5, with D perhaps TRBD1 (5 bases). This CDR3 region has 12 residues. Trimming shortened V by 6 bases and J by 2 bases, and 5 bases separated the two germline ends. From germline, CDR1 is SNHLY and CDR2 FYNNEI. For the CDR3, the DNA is TGTGCCAGCAGGGGGGGCAATCAGCCCCAGCATTTT. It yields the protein CASRGGNQPQHF.

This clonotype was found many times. The CDR3 spells CASSLALFVNTYNEQFF. The CDR3 coding sequence is TGCGCCAGCAGCTTGGCCCTCTTTGTAAACACCTACAATGAGCAGTTCTTC. J is TRBJ2-1 and V is TRBV5-1, with no clear D. This CDR3 is built from 17 residues. Trimming cost V 0 bases and J 2 bases, with 15 bases left between them. Germline V gene sequence: CDR1 SGHRS, CDR2 YFSETQ.

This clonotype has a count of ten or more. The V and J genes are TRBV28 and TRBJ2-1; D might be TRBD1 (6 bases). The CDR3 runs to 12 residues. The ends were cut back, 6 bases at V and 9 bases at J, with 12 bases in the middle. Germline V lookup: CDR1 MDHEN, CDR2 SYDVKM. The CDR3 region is CASRSTGSEQFF. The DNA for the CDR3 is TGTGCCAGCAGATCAACAGGGTCTGAGCAGTTCTTC.

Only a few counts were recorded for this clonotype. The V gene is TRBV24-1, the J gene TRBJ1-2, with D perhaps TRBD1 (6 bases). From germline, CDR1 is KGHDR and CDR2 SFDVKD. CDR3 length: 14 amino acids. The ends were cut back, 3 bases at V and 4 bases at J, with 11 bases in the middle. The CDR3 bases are TGTGCCACCAGTGATGAAGGACAGACCTATGGCTACACCTTC. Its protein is CATSDEGQTYGYTF.

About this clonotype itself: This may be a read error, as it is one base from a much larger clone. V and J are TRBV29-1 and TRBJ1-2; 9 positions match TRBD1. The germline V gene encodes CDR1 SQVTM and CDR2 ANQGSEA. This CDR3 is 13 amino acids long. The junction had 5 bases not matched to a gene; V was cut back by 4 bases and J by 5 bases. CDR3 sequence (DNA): TGCAGCGTTGGGGGGACAGGGAGTTATGGCTACACCTTC. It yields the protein CSVGGTGSYGYTF.

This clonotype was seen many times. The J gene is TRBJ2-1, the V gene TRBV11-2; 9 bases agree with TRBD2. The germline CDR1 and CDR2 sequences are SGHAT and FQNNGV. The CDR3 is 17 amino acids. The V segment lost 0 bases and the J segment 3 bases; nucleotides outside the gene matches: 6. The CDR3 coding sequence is TGTGCCAGCAGCTTAGATCACAGCGGGAGGATCTACAATGAGCAGTTCTTC. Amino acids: CASSLDHSGRIYNEQFF.

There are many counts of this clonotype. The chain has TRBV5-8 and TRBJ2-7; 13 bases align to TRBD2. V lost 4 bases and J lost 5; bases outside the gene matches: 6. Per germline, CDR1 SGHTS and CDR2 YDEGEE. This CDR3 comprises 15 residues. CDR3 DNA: TGTGCCAGCAGCGCCGGACTAGCGGGAGTAGACGAGCAGTACTTC. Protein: CASSAGLAGVDEQYF.

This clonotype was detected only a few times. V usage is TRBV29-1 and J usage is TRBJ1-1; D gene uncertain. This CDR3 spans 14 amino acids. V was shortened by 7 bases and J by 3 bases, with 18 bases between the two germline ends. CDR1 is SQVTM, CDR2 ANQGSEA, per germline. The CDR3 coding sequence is TGCAGCGCCAGAGGGAGAACAACACACACTGAAGCTTTCTTT. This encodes CSARGRTTHTEAFF.

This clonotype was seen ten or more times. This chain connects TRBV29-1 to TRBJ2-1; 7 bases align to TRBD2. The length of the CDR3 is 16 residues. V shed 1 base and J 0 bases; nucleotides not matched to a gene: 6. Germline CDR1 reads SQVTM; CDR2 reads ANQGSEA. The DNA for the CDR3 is TGCAGCGTTGAAGGCGGGAGCGTTTTCTCCTACAATGAGCAGTTCTTC. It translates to CSVEGGSVFSYNEQFF.

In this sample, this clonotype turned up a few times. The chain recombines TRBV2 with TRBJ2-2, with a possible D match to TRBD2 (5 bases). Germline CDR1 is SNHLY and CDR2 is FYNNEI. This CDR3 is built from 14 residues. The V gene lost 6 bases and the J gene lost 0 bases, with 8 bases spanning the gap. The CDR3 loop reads CASRWESNTGELFF. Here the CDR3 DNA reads TGTGCCAGCAGGTGGGAGTCGAACACCGGGGAGCTGTTTTTT.

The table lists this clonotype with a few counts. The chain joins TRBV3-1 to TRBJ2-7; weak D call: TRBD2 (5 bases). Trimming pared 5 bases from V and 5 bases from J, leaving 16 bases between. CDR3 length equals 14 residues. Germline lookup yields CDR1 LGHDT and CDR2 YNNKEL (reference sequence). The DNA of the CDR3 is TGTGCCAGCAGCTTGAGAGAGGGCTTTAACGAGCAGTACTTC. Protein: CASSLREGFNEQYF.

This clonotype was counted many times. As DNA, the CDR3 is TGCAGTGCCCGCTCAGGGGGGACAGGGCGCGCTGGAAACACCATATATTTT. This gives the protein CSARSGGTGRAGNTIYF. This rearrangement joins TRBV20-1 to TRBJ1-3, with 9 positions matching TRBD1. CDR3 length: 17 residues. The V segment lost 6 bases and the J segment 2 bases; nucleotides outside the gene matches: 14. Germline V gene sequence: CDR1 DFQATT, CDR2 SNEGSKA (reference sequence).

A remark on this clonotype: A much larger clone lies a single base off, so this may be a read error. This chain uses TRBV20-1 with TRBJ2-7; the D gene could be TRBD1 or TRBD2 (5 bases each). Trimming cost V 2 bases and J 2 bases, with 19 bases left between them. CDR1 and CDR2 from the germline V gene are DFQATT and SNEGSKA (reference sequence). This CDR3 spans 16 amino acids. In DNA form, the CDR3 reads TGCAGTGCTAGATGGGCCAGGGCGGGCCCCACCTACGAGCAGTACTTC. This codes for CSARWARAGPTYEQYF.

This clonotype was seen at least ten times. In nucleotides, the CDR3 is TGTGCCAGCAGTGATACCTTGGGACTAGCGGGAGAGGAGTACGAGCAGTACTTC. Translation gives CASSDTLGLAGEEYEQYF. V and J are TRBV6-1 and TRBJ2-7; 14 bases fit TRBD2. The CDR3 is made up of 18 amino acids. Unmatched junction bases numbered 11, after V lost 3 bases and J lost 4 bases. Germline V CDR1 and CDR2: MNHNS, SASEGT.

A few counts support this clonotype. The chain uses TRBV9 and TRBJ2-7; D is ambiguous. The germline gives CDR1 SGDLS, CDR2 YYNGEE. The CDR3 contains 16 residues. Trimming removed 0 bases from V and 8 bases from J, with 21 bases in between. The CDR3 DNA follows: TGTGCCAGCAGCGTAGGGGCGGATGCGGCCCCTGTGAAGCAGTACTTC. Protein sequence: CASSVGADAAPVKQYF. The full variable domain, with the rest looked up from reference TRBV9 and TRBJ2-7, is DSGVTQTPKHLITATGQRVTLRCSPRSGDLSVYWYQQSLDQGLQFLIQYYNGEERAKGNILERFSAQQFPDLHSELNLSSLELGDSALYFCASSVGADAAPVKQYFGPGTRLTVT.

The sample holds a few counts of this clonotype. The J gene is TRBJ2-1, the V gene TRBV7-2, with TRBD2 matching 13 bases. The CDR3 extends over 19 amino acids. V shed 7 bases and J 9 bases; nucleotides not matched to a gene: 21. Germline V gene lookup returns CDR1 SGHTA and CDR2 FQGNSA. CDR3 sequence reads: CASTTPPLAGGSPKSEQFF. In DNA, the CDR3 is TGTGCCAGCACCACCCCCCCACTAGCGGGAGGGTCTCCTAAGAGTGAGCAGTTCTTC.

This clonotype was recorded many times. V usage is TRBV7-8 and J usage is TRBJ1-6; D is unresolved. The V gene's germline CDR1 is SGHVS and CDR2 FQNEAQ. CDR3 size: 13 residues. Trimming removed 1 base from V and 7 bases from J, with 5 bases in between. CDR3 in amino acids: CASSLVPNSPLHF. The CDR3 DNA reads TGTGCCAGCAGCTTAGTCCCCAATTCACCCCTCCACTTT.

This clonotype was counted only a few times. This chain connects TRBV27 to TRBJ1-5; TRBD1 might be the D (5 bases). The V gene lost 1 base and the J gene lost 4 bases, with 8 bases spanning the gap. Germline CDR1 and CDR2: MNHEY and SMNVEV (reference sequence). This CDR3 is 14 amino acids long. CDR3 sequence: CASSLWGENQPQHF. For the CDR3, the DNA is TGTGCCAGCAGTTTATGGGGGGAGAATCAGCCCCAGCATTTT.